This T cell receptor beta chain was documented in a study of T cells in Graves' hyperthyroidism and ophthalmopathy. Whole-study findings and limits: Most thyroid clonotypes expanded above 0.001 were also detected in blood. A median roughly six months before onset, the model predicted ophthalmopathy.

TCR beta CDR3 sequences were amplified from RNA transcripts. The HTBI primer set served for first-round RT-PCR of the TCR CDR3. TCRdb processed the multiplex PCR reads anew with MiXCR; each CDR3 protein has one entry. The sample consists of about 530,000 distinct CDR3 sequences, about 15% of them appearing once. This clonotype was counted many times. Its target is not known. Germline CDR1 reads MNHEY; CDR2 reads SVGEGT. The V gene lost 4 bases and the J gene lost 4 bases, with 11 bases spanning the gap. The CDR3 totals 13 residues. Sequenced: blood. This rearrangement joins TRBV6-2 or TRBV6-3 to TRBJ2-7, with D hard to call. The receptor comes from a woman between 18 and 29 years old with Graves' ophthalmopathy. This CDR3 is CASSFSTPYEQYF. CDR3 sequence (DNA): TGTGCCAGCAGTTTCTCTACCCCGTACGAGCAGTACTTC.